The present TCR beta chain was sequenced within a study of neurological immune-mediated disorders (dated by TCRdb to between 2017 and 2020). Concerning the study at large: Peripheral blood TCR-beta repertoires from HTLV-I-associated myelopathy (HAM/TSP) patients, multiple sclerosis patients and healthy controls were compared by UMI-based sequencing. The 106 TCR-beta libraries included longitudinal samples, technical triplicates and paired sorted CD4+ and CD8+ T-cell subsets alongside PBMC samples. The cohort included 60 to 75 subjects: some 14 with HAM/TSP, roughly 34 with multiple sclerosis, and roughly 20 healthy controls.

cDNA was synthesized by template-switch 5'RACE using a primer with a 10-nucleotide random unique molecular identifier that tagged each TCR transcript. Every sequencing run yielded over 200 million TCR-beta sequences covering 15-18 subjects. Total RNA was extracted with the RNeasy kit. TCR-beta VDJ regions were amplified with primers for the TCR constant region and the 5'RACE anchor, using the KAPA Real-time Library Amplification kit. Sample indexes and Illumina adaptors were added in a first PCR, after which library yield was increased in a second PCR. After Ampure bead purification, the roughly 650 bp TCR product was size-selected on a 2% E-gel SizeSelection system. Before pooling, library quality was assessed on a Bioanalyzer, concentration was determined with Qubit, and library quantification was performed with the Kapa Library Quantification kit. Paired-end 2 x 150 bp sequencing of the libraries was performed on an Illumina HiSeq 2500. To increase sequence diversity, roughly 24-32% phiX was spiked into each library pool. Per the original workflow: Quality-filtered reads were processed with the UMI-based MiGEC pipeline, and over 90% of raw TCR sequences were removed by the MiGEC pipeline during error correction. VDJ genes were aligned to IMGT germline references, and clonotypes were defined by unique CDR3 amino acid sequence plus V-J genes. Clonal expansion, Shannon diversity and CDR3 relatedness (CalcPairwiseDistances, ClusterSamples) were evaluated with VDJtools, and phylogenetic trees were built with CLCbio workbench. Expanded clones were defined as having at least 8 unique UMIs, based on coefficient-of-variation modelling across technical triplicates. The public reads were reprocessed in TCRdb via fastp at Q25 and MiXCR, keeping in-frame beta chains. Every CDR3 protein is listed once, alongside the most common genes and DNA of its rows. These V and J calls are TCRdb output, not the study's own analysis. The sample contains about 59,000 distinct CDR3 sequences, 10% to 15% of them found a single time. About 10% of the sample is held by the ten biggest clonotypes.

Per the germline V gene (reference sequence), SGHKS is the CDR1 and YYEKEE is the CDR2. The junction shows trimming of 1 base on V and 0 bases on J, plus 7 bases between the germline ends. Its CDR3 holds 14 amino acids, cysteine through phenylalanine. Of all the DNA, just the CDR3 is kept, 42 bases in frame from base 1. Ten or more counts support this clonotype. Its recognized antigen is unknown. It has no much larger one-base neighbor in the sample; base qualities were not kept. The paper's findings and limits, for the study overall: TCR clonal expansion was greatest in HAM/TSP patients and smallest in MS patients, who ranked below even healthy controls. Across subjects, expanded clones never shared an identical CDR3 amino acid sequence, which suggests that the TCR-beta repertoires in every group were private.

Libraries from unsorted PBMCs were made from 2 million PBMCs kept in RNAlater at -80 degrees C until RNA extraction. PBMCs were separated from peripheral blood using Ficoll-Hypaque density gradient centrifugation and then cryopreserved in liquid nitrogen. The chain links TRBV5-5 with TRBJ1-1; no D gene call is confident. The sample comprised PBMCs. This clonotype originated in a woman aged 55 to 70 with HTLV-1-associated myelopathy (HAM/TSP). The CDR3 region reads CASSLKGMNTEAFF. The nucleotide sequence reads as follows: TGTGCCAGCAGCTTGAAGGGCATGAACACTGAAGCTTTCTTT. Extended through the reference TRBV5-5 and TRBJ1-1 proteins, this CDR3 yields the full variable domain: DAGVTQSPTHLIKTRGQQVTLRCSPISGHKSVSWYQQVLGQGPQFIFQYYEKEERGRGNFPDRFSARQFPNYSSELNVNALLLGDSALYLCASSLKGMNTEAFFGQGTRLTVV.